Included here is one T cell receptor (beta chain) sequence, with context. Germline values: CDR1 SGHVT, CDR2 SQSDAQ. This CDR3 is built from 16 residues. Between the trimmed V and J ends, which lost 8 bases and 0 bases, there was a span of 19 bases. Using immunoSEQ multiplex PCR, the repertoire was profiled, and TCRdb retains in-frame clones only, with some absent. Among fewer than 60,000 clones listed, 90% were seen once. This sample was taken from a study of T cell changes during pregnancy in multiple sclerosis. The rearrangement joins TRBV7-4 to TRBJ1-2; TRBD1 might be the D (6 bases). The sequencing here drew on peripheral blood, taken in the third trimester of pregnancy. The receptor was isolated from a female donor in good health, enrolled as a control in a pregnancy study. This chain's CDR3 is CASRTTWGLTNYGYTF. CDR3 bases: TGTGCCAGCCGCACCACTTGGGGGCTGACTAACTATGGCTACACCTTC.